A single sample gave rise to the 27 T cell receptor beta chains below, sequenced in a study of T cell responses to AZD1222 COVID-19 vaccine. The data were produced by immunoSEQ multiplex PCR, yet TCRdb's version contains in-frame clones alone and is incomplete. The profile covers over 120,000 clones, with about 86% appearing a single time and approximately 5.4% taken by the ten largest. The material was peripheral blood, obtained 28 days after the second AZD1222 dose. The source is an adult who received the AZD1222 COVID-19 vaccine.

The chain links TRBV5-1 to TRBJ1-4; D might be TRBD1 (5 bases). Trimming took 4 bases from V and 0 from J, leaving 13 bases between them. Germline-derived CDR1 and CDR2 are SGHRS and YFSETQ. The CDR3 covers 16 residues. CDR3 region: CASSRQSPATNEKLFF. The CDR3 DNA sequence: TGCGCCAGCAGCAGACAGAGCCCCGCAACTAATGAAAAACTGTTTTTT.

CDR3 amino acids: CASTGGVGVQPQHF. The CDR3 DNA is TGTGCCAGTACGGGAGGGGTCGGGGTCCAGCCCCAGCATTTT. The V and J genes are TRBV19 and TRBJ1-5; TRBD1 might be the D (5 bases). From germline, CDR1 is LNHDA and CDR2 SQIVND (reference sequence). Between the trimmed V and J ends, which lost 7 bases and 7 bases, there was a span of 17 bases. The CDR3 length is 14 residues.

The chain recombines TRBV10-3 with TRBJ1-3; no firm D call. V lost 8 bases and J lost 1, with 6 bases in between. CDR1 is ENHRY, CDR2 SYGVKD, per germline. The CDR3 loop spans 12 amino acids. The DNA of the CDR3 is TGTGCCATCTGGGAATCTGGAAACACCATATATTTT. It yields the protein CAIWESGNTIYF.

The chain couples TRBV15 to TRBJ2-7, with D possibly TRBD1 on 5 matching bases. The CDR3 spans 16 residues. CDR1 and CDR2 from the germline V gene are LNHNV and YYDKDF (reference sequence). V gave up 1 base and J gave up 5 bases, with 18 bases separating them. The CDR3 DNA follows: TGTGCCACCAGCAGAGGGGCGGTTCTAGGGGTCCACGAGCAGTACTTC. Translated: CATSRGAVLGVHEQYF. The full variable domain, completed using reference TRBV15 and TRBJ2-7, is DAMVIQNPRYQVTQFGKPVTLSCSQTLNHNVMYWYQQKSSQAPKLLFHYYDKDFNNEADTPDNFQSRRPNTSFCFLDIRSPGLGDTAMYLCATSRGAVLGVHEQYFGPGTRLTVT.

The V and J genes are TRBV28 and TRBJ1-2, with D unresolved. Germline assignment: CDR1 MDHEN and CDR2 SYDVKM. The CDR3 is 14 residues long. V lost 2 bases, J lost 2 bases, and 9 bases lay in between. DNA for the CDR3: TGTGCCAGCAGTTTACTCCCCCCCAACTATGGCTACACCTTC. Translation gives CASSLLPPNYGYTF.

This clone was seen a few times. This chain connects TRBV5-4 to TRBJ2-7; 8 bases align to TRBD1. V was clipped by 1 base and J by 3 bases; unmatched bases: 6. The CDR3 is 15 amino acids. Germline CDR1 and CDR2: SGHNT and YYREEE (reference sequence). The CDR3 DNA follows: TGTGCCAGCAGCTTGACGGGACAGGTCATCTACGAGCAGTACTTC. Translated: CASSLTGQVIYEQYF.

The rearrangement joins TRBV2 to TRBJ1-4; possibly TRBD1 for D (6 bases). V lost 2 bases, J lost 3 bases, and 7 bases lay in between. The CDR3 contains 14 residues. The germline CDR1 and CDR2 sequences are SNHLY and FYNNEI. The CDR3 DNA follows: TGTGCCAGCAGTGAACAGGGGTCTAATGAAAAACTGTTTTTT. Protein: CASSEQGSNEKLFF. Combining the CDR3 with reference TRBV2 and TRBJ1-4 gives the whole variable domain EPEVTQTPSHQVTQMGQEVILRCVPISNHLYFYWYRQILGQKVEFLVSFYNNEISEKSEIFDDQFSVERPDGSNFTLKIRSTKLEDSAMYFCASSEQGSNEKLFFGSGTQLSVL.

Only a few counts were recorded for this clone. This chain uses TRBV12-3 or TRBV12-4 with TRBJ1-4; possibly TRBD1 for D (6 bases). V was shortened by 6 bases and J by 13 bases, with 12 bases between the two germline ends. CDR3 length: 11 amino acids. The CDR3 loop is CASSTGPRLFF. The CDR3 nucleotides read TGTGCCAGCAGCACAGGGCCCAGACTGTTTTTT.

This clone was seen only once. The genes are TRBV2 and TRBJ2-7; possibly TRBD1 for D (6 bases). The germline V and J ends were trimmed by 3 bases and 2 bases, with 17 bases remaining between them. Germline V gene lookup returns CDR1 SNHLY and CDR2 FYNNEI. CDR3 length equals 16 residues. DNA for the CDR3: TGTGCCAGCAGTGAGCGGACCTGGGACACCCCCTACGAGCAGTACTTC. This codes for CASSERTWDTPYEQYF.

The CDR3 nucleotides are TGTGCCAGCAGTTTAAAAGGACAGGGGGCCAATAACTATGGCTACACCTTC. Translating gives CASSLKGQGANNYGYTF. This rearrangement joins TRBV27 to TRBJ1-2; 11 positions match TRBD1. Germline CDR1 is MNHEY and CDR2 is SMNVEV (reference sequence). CDR3 size: 17 residues. V gave up 2 bases and J gave up 1 base; unmatched junction bases: 6.

This clone was recorded once. CDR3 sequence: CASSSSVNQPQHF. Written as DNA, the CDR3 is TGTGCCAGCAGTTCGTCGGTCAATCAGCCCCAGCATTTT. The chain is built from TRBV27 and TRBJ1-5; D ambiguous. Germline V gene data show CDR1 as MNHEY and CDR2 as SMNVEV (reference sequence). This CDR3 is 13 amino acids long. V was cut by 4 bases and J by 3 bases, with 7 bases left in between.

V gene TRBV7-2 combines with J gene TRBJ1-1; 9 bases line up with TRBD1. After removal of 2 bases from V and 7 bases from J, the junction contained 11 bases not matched to a gene. The CDR3 extends over 16 amino acids. Per germline, CDR1 SGHTA and CDR2 FQGNSA. The CDR3: CASSLMRGGQGGEAFF. The CDR3 coding sequence is TGTGCCAGCAGCTTAATGAGGGGGGGACAGGGAGGTGAAGCTTTCTTT.

V usage is TRBV7-9 and J usage is TRBJ2-1, with 13 bases identical to TRBD2. The length of the CDR3 is 15 residues. The V gene's germline CDR1 is SEHNR and CDR2 FQNEAQ (reference sequence). V gave up 6 bases and J gave up 6 bases; unmatched junction bases: 5. The CDR3 DNA reads as TGTGCCAGCAGTCCCTGGACTAGCGGGGGCAATGAGCAGTTCTTC. It yields the protein CASSPWTSGGNEQFF.

There are a few counts of this clone. The rearrangement uses TRBV29-1 and TRBJ2-5, with TRBD1 identical over 11 bases. The CDR3 extends over 15 amino acids. V gave up 0 bases and J gave up 5 bases; unmatched junction bases: 5. Germline V CDR1 and CDR2: SQVTM, ANQGSEA. This chain's CDR3 is CSVEDLGQGVETQYF. CDR3 bases: TGCAGCGTTGAAGATCTGGGACAGGGGGTGGAGACCCAGTACTTC.

The chain joins TRBV18 to TRBJ2-7; D is possibly TRBD1 or TRBD2 (5 bases each). V was trimmed by 2 bases and J by 5 bases, leaving 13 bases between them. CDR3 length equals 14 residues. Per the germline V gene, CDR1 is KGHSH and CDR2 is LQKENI. CDR3 region: CASSPGLEGNEQYF. The CDR3 bases are TGTGCCAGCTCACCAGGACTCGAGGGGAACGAGCAGTACTTC.

The gene calls are TRBV27 and TRBJ1-2, with 10 bases identical to TRBD1. Germline assignment: CDR1 MNHEY and CDR2 SMNVEV (reference sequence). The trim removed 4 bases at V and 8 bases at J, leaving 7 bases unmatched. This CDR3 spans 14 amino acids. CDR3 sequence reads: CASSSRQGARGYTF. The DNA for the CDR3 is TGTGCCAGCAGTTCCCGACAGGGGGCGAGGGGCTACACCTTC.

The rearrangement joins TRBV6-5 to TRBJ1-6; no definite D call. V was cut by 0 bases and J by 5 bases, with 8 bases left in between. CDR3 length: 15 residues. Germline assignment: CDR1 MNHEY and CDR2 SVGAGI. CDR3 residues: CASSYSGRDNSPLHF. As DNA, the CDR3 is TGTGCCAGCAGTTACTCGGGCAGAGATAATTCACCCCTCCACTTT.

The V call is TRBV29-1, the J call TRBJ2-3; D uncertain. The CDR3 covers 13 residues. Per germline, CDR1 SQVTM and CDR2 ANQGSEA. Trimming took 5 bases from V and 3 from J, leaving 12 bases between them. The CDR3 protein is CSVLPGSTDTQYF. The CDR3 nucleotides are TGCAGCGTTCTACCGGGCTCTACAGATACGCAGTATTTT.

The rearrangement links TRBV27 to TRBJ1-5, with TRBD1 identical over 7 bases. The V gene end was trimmed by 0 bases and the J gene end by 0 bases; junction bases not matched to a gene: 11. The V gene's germline CDR1 is MNHEY and CDR2 SMNVEV (reference sequence). The CDR3 is made up of 19 amino acids. The CDR3: CASSLSGDRVDYSNQPQHF. The CDR3 DNA sequence: TGTGCCAGCAGTTTATCAGGCGACAGGGTGGATTATAGCAATCAGCCCCAGCATTTT.

The chain joins TRBV10-3 to TRBJ2-2, with 8 positions matching TRBD2. V was pared by 0 bases and J by 2 bases, with 5 bases of the junction left unmatched. Germline CDR1 ENHRY, CDR2 SYGVKD. The CDR3 consists of 17 residues. The CDR3 nucleotides are TGTGCCATCAGTGAGTCGCCCGGGGGGGCCAACACCGGGGAGCTGTTTTTT. This gives the protein CAISESPGGANTGELFF.

This clone turned up a few times. The chain is built from TRBV28 and TRBJ1-3; D unclear. V gave up 4 bases and J gave up 0 bases, with 13 bases separating them. The CDR3 totals 16 residues. Germline CDR1 MDHEN, CDR2 SYDVKM. The CDR3 reads CASSSTAEPSGNTIYF. For the CDR3, the DNA is TGTGCCAGCAGTTCCACAGCGGAACCCTCTGGAAACACCATATATTTT.

CDR3 residues: CANRVGAGYTF. CDR3 coding DNA: TGTGCCAATCGGGTAGGGGCAGGCTACACCTTC. The genes are TRBV10-3 and TRBJ1-2, with D possibly matching TRBD1 (5 bases). The CDR3 consists of 11 residues. Germline V gene sequence: CDR1 ENHRY, CDR2 SYGVKD. V was shortened by 10 bases and J by 8 bases, with 14 bases between the two germline ends.

The CDR3 sequence is CASSSLGSTDTQYF. The CDR3 DNA sequence: TGCGCCAGCAGCAGTTTGGGGAGCACAGATACGCAGTATTTT. This sequence joins TRBV5-1 and TRBJ2-3; D call uncertain. CDR3 length equals 14 residues. Trimming shortened V by 4 bases and J by 0 bases, and 9 bases separated the two germline ends. Germline V gene sequence: CDR1 SGHRS, CDR2 YFSETQ.

The V gene is TRBV11-2, the J gene TRBJ2-7, with no clear D. The CDR3 contains 13 residues. V lost 5 bases, J lost 3 bases, and 11 bases lay in between. Germline values: CDR1 SGHAT, CDR2 FQNNGV. This CDR3 is CASSTRLDYEQYF. The CDR3 nucleotides are TGTGCCAGCAGCACCCGACTCGACTACGAGCAGTACTTC.

This chain uses TRBV27 with TRBJ1-1; D not resolved. V was pared by 5 bases and J by 4 bases, with 17 bases between. This CDR3 comprises 15 residues. Germline V gene data show CDR1 as MNHEY and CDR2 as SMNVEV (reference sequence). CDR3 loop: CASSKRPPWGTEAFF. CDR3 coding DNA: TGTGCCAGCAGTAAGAGGCCGCCATGGGGCACTGAAGCTTTCTTT.

The gene calls are TRBV4-1 and TRBJ1-5, with TRBD1 as a possible D gene (5 bases). Germline CDR1 MGHRA, CDR2 YSYEKL. Trimming took off 0 bases at V and 2 bases at J, with 8 bases between the two ends. The length of the CDR3 is 15 residues. The CDR3 DNA reads TGCGCCAGCAGCCAAGACACAGGACGCAATCAGCCCCAGCATTTT. It is translated as CASSQDTGRNQPQHF.

V usage is TRBV28 and J usage is TRBJ1-5; TRBD1 might be the D (5 bases). The CDR3 consists of 18 residues. Trimming took off 7 bases at V and 2 bases at J, with 24 bases between the two ends. Germline CDR1 and CDR2: MDHEN and SYDVKM. The CDR3 region has the DNA TGTGCCAGCACCTCGTTGGGGGGAGCGAGGCTCCGCAATCAGCCCCAGCATTTT. It encodes CASTSLGGARLRNQPQHF.